This T cell receptor beta chain is from a study of CD8 T cells in acute hepatitis C reinfection. The table came from immunoSEQ multiplex PCR; TCRdb's copy has only in-frame clones and leaves some out. The table has around 34,000 clones, 85% to 90% seen once; the top ten hold more than 0.4%. This CDR3 is 16 amino acids long. V gave up 7 bases and J gave up 5 bases; unmatched junction bases: 16. Germline loops: CDR1 MNHEY, CDR2 SMNVEV (reference sequence). Time point: naive CD8 control sorted from an acute-time-point sample. This receptor was obtained from a man aged 30-40 years with chronic hepatitis C. J is TRBJ2-7 and V is TRBV27; TRBD2 aligns across 8 bases. Sequencing was performed on naive CD8+ T cells from PBMCs. CDR3 residues: CASKTKVGLAPHEQYF. The CDR3 DNA is TGTGCCAGCAAAACAAAGGTAGGACTAGCTCCCCACGAGCAGTACTTC.